The entry below describes one T cell receptor (beta chain). Its matching antigen is unknown. TCRdb recomputed calls from the 5' RACE reads with MiXCR, one row per CDR3 protein. Here the sample spans approximately 410,000 distinct CDR3 sequences, 20% to 30% being singletons. This sample is drawn from a study of T-cell memory formation after mild COVID-19. About the research overall: Among the donors, TCR clusters were largely specific to each donor.

The study's findings and limits: Most CD4+ clones that shrank were in CM and EM, while CD8+ ones turned up in EMRA. Clones contracting day 15 to 85 were balanced CD4/CD8; later expanders leaned CD4+.

Specimen: PBMCs or a T cell subset sorted from them (not recorded which). This TCR was recovered from an adult woman who had mild COVID-19 (a few samples of this study predate the infection). Cell type and time point are not known.

CDR3 in amino acids: CATQELAGVVYEQYF. In nucleotides, the CDR3 is TGTGCCACCCAGGAGCTAGCGGGAGTTGTCTACGAGCAGTACTTC. The chain uses TRBV10-3 and TRBJ2-7; 10 bases map to TRBD2. Germline CDR1 reads ENHRY; CDR2 reads SYGVKD. The ends lost 10 bases at V and 3 bases at J; junction bases unmatched: 12. CDR3 size: 15 residues.